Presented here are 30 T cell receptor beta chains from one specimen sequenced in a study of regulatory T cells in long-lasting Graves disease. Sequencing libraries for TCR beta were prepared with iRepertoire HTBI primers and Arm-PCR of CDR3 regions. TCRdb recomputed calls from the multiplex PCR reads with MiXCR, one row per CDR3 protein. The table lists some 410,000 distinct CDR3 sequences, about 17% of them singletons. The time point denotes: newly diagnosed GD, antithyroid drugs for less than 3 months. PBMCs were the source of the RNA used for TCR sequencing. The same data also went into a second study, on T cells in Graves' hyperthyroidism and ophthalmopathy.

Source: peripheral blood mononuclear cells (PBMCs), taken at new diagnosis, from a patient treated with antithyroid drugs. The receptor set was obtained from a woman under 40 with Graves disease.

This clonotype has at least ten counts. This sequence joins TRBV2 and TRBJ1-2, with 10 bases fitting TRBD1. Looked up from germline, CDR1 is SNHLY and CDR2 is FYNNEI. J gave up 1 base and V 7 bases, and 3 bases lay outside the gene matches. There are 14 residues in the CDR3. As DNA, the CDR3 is TGTGCCAGCACCCGGGACAGGGGTAACTATGGCTACACCTTC. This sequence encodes CASTRDRGNYGYTF.

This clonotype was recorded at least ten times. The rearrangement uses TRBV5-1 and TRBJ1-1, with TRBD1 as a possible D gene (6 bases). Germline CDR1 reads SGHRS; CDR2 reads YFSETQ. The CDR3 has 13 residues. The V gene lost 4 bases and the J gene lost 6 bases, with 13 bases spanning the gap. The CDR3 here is CASSPLGGPEAFF. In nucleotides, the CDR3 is TGCGCCAGCAGCCCGCTTGGGGGGCCTGAAGCTTTCTTT.

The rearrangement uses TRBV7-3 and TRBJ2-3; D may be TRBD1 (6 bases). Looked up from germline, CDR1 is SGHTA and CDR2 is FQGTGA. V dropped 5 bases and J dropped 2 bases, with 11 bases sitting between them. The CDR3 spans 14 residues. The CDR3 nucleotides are TGTGCCAGCAGCCGCGGACAGTTCACAGATACGCAGTATTTT. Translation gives CASSRGQFTDTQYF.

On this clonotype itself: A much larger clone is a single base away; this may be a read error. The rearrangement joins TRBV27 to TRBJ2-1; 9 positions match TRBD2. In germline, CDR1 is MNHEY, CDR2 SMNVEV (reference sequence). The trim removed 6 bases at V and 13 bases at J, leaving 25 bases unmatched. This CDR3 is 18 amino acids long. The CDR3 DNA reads TGTGCCAGCAGCAATCACGACTGGGCAGCGGGAGGTCTGGAGACCCAGTTCTTC. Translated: CASSNHDWAAGGLETQFF.

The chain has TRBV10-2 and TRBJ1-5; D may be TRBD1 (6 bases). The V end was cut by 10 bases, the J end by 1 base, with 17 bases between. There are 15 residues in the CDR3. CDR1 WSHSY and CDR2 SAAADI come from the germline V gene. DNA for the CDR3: TGCGCCACCGCCCCGGGACATAGGAGCAATCAGCCCCAGCATTTT. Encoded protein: CATAPGHRSNQPQHF.

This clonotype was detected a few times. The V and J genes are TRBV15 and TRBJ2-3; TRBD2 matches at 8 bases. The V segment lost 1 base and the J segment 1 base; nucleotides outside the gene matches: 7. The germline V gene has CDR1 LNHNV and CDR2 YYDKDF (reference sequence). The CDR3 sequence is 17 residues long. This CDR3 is CATSRAWRGAGTDTQYF. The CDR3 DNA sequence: TGTGCCACCAGCAGAGCGTGGCGGGGGGCCGGCACAGATACGCAGTATTTT. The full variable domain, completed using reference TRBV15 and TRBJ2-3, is DAMVIQNPRYQVTQFGKPVTLSCSQTLNHNVMYWYQQKSSQAPKLLFHYYDKDFNNEADTPDNFQSRRPNTSFCFLDIRSPGLGDTAMYLCATSRAWRGAGTDTQYFGPGTRLTVL.

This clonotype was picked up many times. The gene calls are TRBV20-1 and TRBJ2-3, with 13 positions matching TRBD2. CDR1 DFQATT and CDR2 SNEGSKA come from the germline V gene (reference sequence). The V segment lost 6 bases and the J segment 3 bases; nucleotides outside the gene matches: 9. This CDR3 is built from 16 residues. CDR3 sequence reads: CSALGLAGFLTDTQYF. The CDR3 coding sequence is TGCAGTGCCCTGGGACTAGCGGGATTTTTGACAGATACGCAGTATTTT.

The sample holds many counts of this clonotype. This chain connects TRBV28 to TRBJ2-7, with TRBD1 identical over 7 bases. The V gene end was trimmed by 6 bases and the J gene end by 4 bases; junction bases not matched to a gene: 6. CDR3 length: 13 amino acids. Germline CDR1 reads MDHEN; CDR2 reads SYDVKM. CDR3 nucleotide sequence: TGTGCCAGCAGACCCGTACAGGGGTACGAGCAGTACTTC. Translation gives CASRPVQGYEQYF.

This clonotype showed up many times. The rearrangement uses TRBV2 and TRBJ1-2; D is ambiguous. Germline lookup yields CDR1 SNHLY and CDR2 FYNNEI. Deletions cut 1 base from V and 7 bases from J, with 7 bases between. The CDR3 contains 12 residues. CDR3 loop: CASSEGATGYTF. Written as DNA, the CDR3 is TGTGCCAGCAGTGAAGGGGCGACTGGCTACACCTTC.

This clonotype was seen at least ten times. The CDR3 sequence is CASSLAGEVDIQYF. CDR3 DNA: TGTGCCAGCAGCTTAGCGGGAGAGGTGGACATTCAGTACTTC. The chain joins TRBV5-6 to TRBJ2-4; 8 nucleotides line up with TRBD2. The germline V gene encodes CDR1 SGHDT and CDR2 YYEEEE. The length of the CDR3 is 14 residues. Losses at the gene ends were 2 bases for V and 8 bases for J; bases not matched to a gene: 6.

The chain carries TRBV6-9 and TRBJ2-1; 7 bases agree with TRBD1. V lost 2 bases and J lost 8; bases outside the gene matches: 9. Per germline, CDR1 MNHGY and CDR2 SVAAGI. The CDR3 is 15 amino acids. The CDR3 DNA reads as TGTGCCAGCAGTTATGAGGGGGCAGGGGATTATGAGCAGTTCTTC. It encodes CASSYEGAGDYEQFF.

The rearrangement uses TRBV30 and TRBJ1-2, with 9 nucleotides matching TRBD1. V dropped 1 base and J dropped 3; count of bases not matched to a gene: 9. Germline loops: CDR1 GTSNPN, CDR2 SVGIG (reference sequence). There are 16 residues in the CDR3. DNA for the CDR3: TGTGCCTGGAGTGCCCCCGGGACAGGGAGTCACTATGGCTACACCTTC. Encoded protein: CAWSAPGTGSHYGYTF. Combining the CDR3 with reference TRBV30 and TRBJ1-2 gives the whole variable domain SQTIHQWPATLVQPVGSPLSLECTVEGTSNPNLYWYRQAAGRGLQLLFYSVGIGQISSEVPQNLSASRPQDRQFILSSKKLLLSDSGFYLCAWSAPGTGSHYGYTFGSGTRLTVV.

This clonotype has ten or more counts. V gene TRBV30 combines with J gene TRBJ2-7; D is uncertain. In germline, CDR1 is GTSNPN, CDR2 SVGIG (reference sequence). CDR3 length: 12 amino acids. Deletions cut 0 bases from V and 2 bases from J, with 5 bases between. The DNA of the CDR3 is TGTGCCTGGAGTGTACAGCCCTACGAGCAGTACTTC. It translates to CAWSVQPYEQYF.

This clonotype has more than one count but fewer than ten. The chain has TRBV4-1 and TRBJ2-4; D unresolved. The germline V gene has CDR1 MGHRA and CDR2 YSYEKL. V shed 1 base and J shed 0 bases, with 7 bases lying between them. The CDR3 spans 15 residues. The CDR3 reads CASSQVRKAKNIQYF. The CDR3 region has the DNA TGCGCCAGCAGCCAAGTCCGGAAAGCCAAAAACATTCAGTACTTC.

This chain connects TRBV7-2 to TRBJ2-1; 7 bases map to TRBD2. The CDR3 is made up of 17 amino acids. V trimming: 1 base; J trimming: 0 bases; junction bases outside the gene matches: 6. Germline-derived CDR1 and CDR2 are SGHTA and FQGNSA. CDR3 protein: CASSLEPRLASYNEQFF. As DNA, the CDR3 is TGTGCCAGCAGCTTAGAGCCTCGACTAGCCTCCTACAATGAGCAGTTCTTC.

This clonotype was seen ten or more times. CDR3 in DNA: TGTGCCACCAGCAGCCGATATGGGCTCCGCACAGATACGCAGTATTTT. Protein sequence: CATSSRYGLRTDTQYF. The chain is built from TRBV15 and TRBJ2-3; D gene unclear. Trimming stripped 3 bases from V and 1 base from J, with 14 bases between. CDR3 length: 16 residues. The germline CDR1 and CDR2 sequences are LNHNV and YYDKDF (reference sequence).

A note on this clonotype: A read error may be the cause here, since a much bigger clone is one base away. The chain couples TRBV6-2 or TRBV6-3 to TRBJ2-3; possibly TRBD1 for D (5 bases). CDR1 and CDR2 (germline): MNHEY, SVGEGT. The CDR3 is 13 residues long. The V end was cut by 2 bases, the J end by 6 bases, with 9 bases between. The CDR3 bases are TGTGCCAGCAGTTACAAAGGGGTGGATACGCAGTATTTT. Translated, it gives CASSYKGVDTQYF.

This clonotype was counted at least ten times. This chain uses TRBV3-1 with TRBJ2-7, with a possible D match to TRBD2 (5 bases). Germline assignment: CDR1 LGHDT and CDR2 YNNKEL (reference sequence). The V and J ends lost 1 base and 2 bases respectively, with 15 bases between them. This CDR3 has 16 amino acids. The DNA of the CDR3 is TGTGCCAGCAGCCAAGGAACAAGCGGAATCACCTACGAGCAGTACTTC. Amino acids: CASSQGTSGITYEQYF.

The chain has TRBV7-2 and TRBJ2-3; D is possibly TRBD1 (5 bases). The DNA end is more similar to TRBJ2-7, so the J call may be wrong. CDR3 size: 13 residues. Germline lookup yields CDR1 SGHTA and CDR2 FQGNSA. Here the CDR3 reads CASSPRGLNEQYF. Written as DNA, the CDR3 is TGTGCCAGCAGCCCTAGGGGTCTCAACGAGCAGTACTTC.

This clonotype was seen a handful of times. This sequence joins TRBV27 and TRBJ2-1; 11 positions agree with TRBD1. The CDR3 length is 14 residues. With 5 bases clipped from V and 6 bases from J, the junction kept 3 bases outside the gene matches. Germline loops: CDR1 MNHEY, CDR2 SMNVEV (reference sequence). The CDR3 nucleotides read TGTGCCAGCAGTCGTGGGACAGGGGGCAATGAGCAGTTCTTC. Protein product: CASSRGTGGNEQFF.

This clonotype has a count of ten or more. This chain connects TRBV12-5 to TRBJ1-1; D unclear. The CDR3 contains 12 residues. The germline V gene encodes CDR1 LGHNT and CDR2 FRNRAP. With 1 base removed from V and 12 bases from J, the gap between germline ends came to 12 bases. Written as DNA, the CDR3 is TGTGCTAGTGGTTTGGACCTTAGTGGTCCTTTCTTT. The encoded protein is CASGLDLSGPFF.

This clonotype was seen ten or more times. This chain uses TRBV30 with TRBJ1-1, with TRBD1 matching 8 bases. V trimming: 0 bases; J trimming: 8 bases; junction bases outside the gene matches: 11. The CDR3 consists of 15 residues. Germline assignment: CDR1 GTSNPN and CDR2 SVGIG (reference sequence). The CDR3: CAWSVGDRGFREAFF. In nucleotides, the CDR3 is TGTGCCTGGAGTGTGGGAGACAGGGGCTTTCGCGAAGCTTTCTTT.

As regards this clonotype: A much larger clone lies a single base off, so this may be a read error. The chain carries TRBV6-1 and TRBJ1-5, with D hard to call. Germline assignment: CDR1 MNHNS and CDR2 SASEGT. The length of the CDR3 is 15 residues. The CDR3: CAGSDTIGAYQPQHF. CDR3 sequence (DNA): TGTGCCGGCAGTGACACCATTGGTGCTTATCAGCCCCAGCATTTT.

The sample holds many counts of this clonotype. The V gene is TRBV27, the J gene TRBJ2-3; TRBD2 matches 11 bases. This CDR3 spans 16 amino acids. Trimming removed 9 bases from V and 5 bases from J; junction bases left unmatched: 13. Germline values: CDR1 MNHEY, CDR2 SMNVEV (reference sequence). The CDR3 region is CASRLAGTEAGDTQYF. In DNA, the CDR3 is TGTGCCAGTAGACTAGCGGGAACGGAGGCCGGAGATACGCAGTATTTT.

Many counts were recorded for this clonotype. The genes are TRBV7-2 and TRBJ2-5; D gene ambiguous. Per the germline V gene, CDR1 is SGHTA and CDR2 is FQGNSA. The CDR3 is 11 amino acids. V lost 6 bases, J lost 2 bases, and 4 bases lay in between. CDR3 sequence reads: CASRYQETQYF. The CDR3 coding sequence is TGTGCCAGCAGGTATCAAGAGACCCAGTACTTC.

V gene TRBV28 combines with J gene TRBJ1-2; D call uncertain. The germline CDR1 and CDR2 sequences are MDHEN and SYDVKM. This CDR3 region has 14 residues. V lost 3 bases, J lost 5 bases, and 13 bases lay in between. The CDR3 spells CASSFLGEGYGYTF. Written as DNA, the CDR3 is TGTGCCAGCAGTTTTCTCGGGGAAGGGTATGGCTACACCTTC.

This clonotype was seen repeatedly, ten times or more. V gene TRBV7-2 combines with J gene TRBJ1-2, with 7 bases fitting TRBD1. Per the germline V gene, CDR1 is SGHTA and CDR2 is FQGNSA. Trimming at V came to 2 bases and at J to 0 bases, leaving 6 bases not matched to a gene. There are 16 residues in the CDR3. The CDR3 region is CASSLTGTVANYGYTF. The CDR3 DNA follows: TGTGCCAGCAGCTTAACCGGGACAGTCGCTAACTATGGCTACACCTTC.

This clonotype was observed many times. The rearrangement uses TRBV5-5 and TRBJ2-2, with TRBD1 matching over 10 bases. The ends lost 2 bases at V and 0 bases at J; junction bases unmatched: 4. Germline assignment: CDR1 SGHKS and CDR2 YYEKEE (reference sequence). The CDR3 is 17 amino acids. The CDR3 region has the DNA TGTGCCAGCAGCTTCCGGGACAGGGGAGCGAACACCGGGGAGCTGTTTTTT. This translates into CASSFRDRGANTGELFF.

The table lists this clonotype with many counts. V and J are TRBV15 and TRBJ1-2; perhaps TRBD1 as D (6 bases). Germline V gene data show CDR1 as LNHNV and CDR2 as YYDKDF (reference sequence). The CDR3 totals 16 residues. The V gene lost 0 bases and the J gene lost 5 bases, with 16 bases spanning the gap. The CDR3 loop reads CATSRDVTGTQYGYTF. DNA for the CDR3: TGTGCCACCAGCAGAGACGTTACCGGGACACAGTATGGCTACACCTTC.

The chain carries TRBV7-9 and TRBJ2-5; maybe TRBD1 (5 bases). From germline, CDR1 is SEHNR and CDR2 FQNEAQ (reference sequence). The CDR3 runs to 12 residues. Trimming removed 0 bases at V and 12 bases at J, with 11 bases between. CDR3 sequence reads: CASSLADRFEYF. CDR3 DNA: TGTGCCAGCAGCTTAGCCGACAGATTTGAGTACTTC.